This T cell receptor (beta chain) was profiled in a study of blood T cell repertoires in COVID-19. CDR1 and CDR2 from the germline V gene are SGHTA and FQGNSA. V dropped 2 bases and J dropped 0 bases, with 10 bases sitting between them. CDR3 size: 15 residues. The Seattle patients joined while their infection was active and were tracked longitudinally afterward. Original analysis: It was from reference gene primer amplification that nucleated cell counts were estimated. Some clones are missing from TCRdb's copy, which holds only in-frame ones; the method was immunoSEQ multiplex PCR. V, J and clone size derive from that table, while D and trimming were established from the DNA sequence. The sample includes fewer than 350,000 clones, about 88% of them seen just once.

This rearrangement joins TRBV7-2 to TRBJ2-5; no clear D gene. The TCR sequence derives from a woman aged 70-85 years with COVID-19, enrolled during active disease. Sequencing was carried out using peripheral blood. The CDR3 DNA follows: TGTGCCAGCAGCTTATCGACTGTGTACCAAGAGACCCAGTACTTC. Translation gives CASSLSTVYQETQYF.